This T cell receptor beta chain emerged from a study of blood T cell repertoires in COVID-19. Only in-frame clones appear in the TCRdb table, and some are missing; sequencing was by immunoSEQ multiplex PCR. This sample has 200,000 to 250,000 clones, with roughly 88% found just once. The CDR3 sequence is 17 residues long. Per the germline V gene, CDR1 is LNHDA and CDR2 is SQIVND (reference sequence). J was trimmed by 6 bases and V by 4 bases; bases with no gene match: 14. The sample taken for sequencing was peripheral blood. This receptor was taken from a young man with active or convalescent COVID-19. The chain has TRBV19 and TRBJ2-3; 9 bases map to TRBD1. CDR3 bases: TGTGCCAGTAGTACATCCCGACAGGGGGAATTGAGGGATACGCAGTATTTT. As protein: CASSTSRQGELRDTQYF.